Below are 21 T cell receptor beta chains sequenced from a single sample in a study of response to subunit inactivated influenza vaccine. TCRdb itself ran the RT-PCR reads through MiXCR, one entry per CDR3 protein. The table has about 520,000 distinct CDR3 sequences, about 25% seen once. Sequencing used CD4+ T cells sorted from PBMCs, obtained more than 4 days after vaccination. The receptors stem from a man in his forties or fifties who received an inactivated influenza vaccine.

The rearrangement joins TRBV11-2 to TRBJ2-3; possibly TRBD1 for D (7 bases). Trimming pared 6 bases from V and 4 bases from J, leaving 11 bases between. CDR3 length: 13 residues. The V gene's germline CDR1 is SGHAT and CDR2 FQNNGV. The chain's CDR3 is CASSQGGADTQYF. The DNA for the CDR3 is TGTGCCAGCAGTCAGGGGGGAGCAGATACGCAGTATTTT.

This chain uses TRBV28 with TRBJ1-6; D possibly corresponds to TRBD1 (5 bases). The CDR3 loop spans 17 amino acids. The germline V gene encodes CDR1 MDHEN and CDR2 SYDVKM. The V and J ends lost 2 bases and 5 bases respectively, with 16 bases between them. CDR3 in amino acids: CASSLGAGKVHNSPLHF. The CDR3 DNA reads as TGTGCCAGCAGTTTAGGGGCAGGGAAGGTACATAATTCACCCCTCCACTTT.

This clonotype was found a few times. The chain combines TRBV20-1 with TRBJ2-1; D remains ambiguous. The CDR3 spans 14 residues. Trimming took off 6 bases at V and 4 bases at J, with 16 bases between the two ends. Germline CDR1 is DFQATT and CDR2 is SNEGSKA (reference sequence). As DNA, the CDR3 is TGCAGTGCAATTAGCCTCAGATTTTACAATGAGCAGTTCTTC. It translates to CSAISLRFYNEQFF.

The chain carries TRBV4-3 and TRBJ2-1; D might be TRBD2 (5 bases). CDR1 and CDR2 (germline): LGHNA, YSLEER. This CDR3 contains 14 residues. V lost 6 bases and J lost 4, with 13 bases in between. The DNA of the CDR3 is TGCGCCAGCAGTTTTCCGGGGAGATACAATGAGCAGTTCTTC. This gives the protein CASSFPGRYNEQFF.

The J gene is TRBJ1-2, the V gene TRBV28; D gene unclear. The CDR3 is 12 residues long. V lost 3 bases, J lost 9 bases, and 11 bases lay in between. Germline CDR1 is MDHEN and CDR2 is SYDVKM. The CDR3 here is CASSFRRDRYTF. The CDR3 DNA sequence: TGTGCCAGCAGTTTTAGACGAGATCGCTACACCTTC.

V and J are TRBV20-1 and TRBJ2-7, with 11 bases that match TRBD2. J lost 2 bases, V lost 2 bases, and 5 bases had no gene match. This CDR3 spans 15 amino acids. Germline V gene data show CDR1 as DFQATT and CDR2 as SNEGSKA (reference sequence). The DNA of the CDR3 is TGCAGTGCTAGAACTCTAGCGGGGGGTGCCTACGAGCAGTACTTC. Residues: CSARTLAGGAYEQYF.

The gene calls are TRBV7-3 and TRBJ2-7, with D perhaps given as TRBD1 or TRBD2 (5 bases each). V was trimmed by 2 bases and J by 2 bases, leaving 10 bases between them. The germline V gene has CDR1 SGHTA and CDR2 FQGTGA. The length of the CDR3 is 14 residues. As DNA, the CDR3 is TGTGCCAGCAGCTTACAGGGACGACCCTACGAGCAGTACTTC. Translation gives CASSLQGRPYEQYF.

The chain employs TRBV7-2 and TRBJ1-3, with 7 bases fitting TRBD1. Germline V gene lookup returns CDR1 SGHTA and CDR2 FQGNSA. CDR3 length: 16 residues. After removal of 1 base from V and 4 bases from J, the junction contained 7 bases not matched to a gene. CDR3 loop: CASSLEGTVEGNTIYF. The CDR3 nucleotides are TGTGCCAGCAGCTTAGAAGGGACAGTTGAGGGAAACACCATATATTTT.

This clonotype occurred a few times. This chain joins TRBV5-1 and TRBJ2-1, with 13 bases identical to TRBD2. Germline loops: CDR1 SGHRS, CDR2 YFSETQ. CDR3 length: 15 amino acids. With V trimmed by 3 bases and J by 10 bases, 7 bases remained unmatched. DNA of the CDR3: TGCGCCAGCAGCTCAACCGGGACTAGCGGGACCGAGCAGTTCTTC. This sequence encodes CASSSTGTSGTEQFF. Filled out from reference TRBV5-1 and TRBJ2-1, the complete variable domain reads KAGVTQTPRYLIKTRGQQVTLSCSPISGHRSVSWYQQTPGQGLQFLFEYFSETQRNKGNFPGRFSGRQFSNSRSEMNVSTLELGDSALYLCASSSTGTSGTEQFFGPGTRLTVL.

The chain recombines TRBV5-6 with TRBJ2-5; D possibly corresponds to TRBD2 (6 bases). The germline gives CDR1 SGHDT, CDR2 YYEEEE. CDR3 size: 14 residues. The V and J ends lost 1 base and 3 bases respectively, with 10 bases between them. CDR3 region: CASSLNGLKETQYF. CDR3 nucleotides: TGTGCCAGCAGCTTGAACGGACTAAAAGAGACCCAGTACTTC.

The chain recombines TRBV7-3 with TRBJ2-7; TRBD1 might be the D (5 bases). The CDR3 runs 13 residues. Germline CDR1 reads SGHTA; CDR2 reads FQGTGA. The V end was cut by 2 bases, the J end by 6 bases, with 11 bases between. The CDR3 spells CASSLSGNGEQYF. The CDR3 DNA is TGTGCCAGCAGCTTATCAGGGAACGGCGAGCAGTACTTC.

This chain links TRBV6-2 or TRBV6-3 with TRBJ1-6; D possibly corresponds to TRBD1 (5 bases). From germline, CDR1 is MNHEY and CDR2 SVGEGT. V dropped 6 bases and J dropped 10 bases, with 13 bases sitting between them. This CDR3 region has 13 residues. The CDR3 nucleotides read TGTGCCAGCAGCCACGAATGGGGCTCACCCCTCCACTTT. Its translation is CASSHEWGSPLHF.

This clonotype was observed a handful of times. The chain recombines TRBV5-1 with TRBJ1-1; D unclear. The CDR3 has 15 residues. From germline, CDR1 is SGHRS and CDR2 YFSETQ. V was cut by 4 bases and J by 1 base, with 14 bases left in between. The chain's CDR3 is CASSPGPDPNTEAFF. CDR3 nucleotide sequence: TGCGCCAGCAGCCCTGGGCCTGATCCGAACACTGAAGCTTTCTTT.

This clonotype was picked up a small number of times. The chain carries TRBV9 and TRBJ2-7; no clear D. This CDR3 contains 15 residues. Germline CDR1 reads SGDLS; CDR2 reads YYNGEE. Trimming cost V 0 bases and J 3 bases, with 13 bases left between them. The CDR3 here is CASSVGTLSVYEQYF. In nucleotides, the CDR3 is TGTGCCAGCAGCGTAGGGACCCTCTCAGTCTACGAGCAGTACTTC.

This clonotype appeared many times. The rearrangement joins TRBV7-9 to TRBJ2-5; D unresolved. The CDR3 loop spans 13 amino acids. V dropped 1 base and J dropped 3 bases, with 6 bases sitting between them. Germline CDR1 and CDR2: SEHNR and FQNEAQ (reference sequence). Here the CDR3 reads CASSLDVEETQYF. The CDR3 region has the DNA TGTGCCAGCAGCTTAGACGTAGAAGAGACCCAGTACTTC.

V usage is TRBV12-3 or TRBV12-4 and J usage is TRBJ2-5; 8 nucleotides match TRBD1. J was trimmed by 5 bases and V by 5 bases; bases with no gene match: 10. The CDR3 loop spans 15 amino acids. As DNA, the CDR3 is TGTGCCAGCAGTCGCGGACAGGGAAAGGTTGAGACCCAGTACTTC. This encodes CASSRGQGKVETQYF.

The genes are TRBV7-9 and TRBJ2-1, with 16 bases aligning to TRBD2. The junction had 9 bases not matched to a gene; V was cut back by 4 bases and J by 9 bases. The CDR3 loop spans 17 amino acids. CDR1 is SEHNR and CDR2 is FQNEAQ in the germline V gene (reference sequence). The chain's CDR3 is CASSSQGTSGRALEQFF. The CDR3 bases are TGTGCCAGCAGCTCCCAAGGGACTAGCGGGAGGGCCCTTGAGCAGTTCTTC.

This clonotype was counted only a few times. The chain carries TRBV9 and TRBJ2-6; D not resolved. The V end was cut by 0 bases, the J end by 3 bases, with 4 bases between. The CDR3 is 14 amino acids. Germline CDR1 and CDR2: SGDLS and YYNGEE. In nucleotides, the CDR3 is TGTGCCAGCAGCGTAGCTGGTGGGGCCAACGTCCTGACTTTC. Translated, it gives CASSVAGGANVLTF.

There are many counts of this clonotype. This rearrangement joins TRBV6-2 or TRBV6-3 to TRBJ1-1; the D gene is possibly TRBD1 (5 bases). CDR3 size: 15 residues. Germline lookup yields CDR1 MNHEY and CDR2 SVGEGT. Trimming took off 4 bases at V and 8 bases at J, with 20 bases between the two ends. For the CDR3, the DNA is TGTGCCAGCAGTTCCGGAGGTTCCAGGGCCGTAGAAGCTTTCTTT. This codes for CASSSGGSRAVEAFF.

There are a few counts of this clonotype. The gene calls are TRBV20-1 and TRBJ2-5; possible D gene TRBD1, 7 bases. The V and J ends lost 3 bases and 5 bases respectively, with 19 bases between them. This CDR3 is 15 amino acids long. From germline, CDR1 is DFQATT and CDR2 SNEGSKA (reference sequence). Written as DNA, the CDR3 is TGCAGTGCTAGCGAACCGCCACCAGGGGGGGAGACCCAGTACTTC. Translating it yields CSASEPPPGGETQYF.

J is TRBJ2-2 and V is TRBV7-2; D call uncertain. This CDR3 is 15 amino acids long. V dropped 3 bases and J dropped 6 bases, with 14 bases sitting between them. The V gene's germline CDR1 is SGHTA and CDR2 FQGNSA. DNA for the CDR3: TGTGCCAGCAGCTTGTCAACATCAGTGCCCGGGGAGCTGTTTTTT. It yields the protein CASSLSTSVPGELFF.